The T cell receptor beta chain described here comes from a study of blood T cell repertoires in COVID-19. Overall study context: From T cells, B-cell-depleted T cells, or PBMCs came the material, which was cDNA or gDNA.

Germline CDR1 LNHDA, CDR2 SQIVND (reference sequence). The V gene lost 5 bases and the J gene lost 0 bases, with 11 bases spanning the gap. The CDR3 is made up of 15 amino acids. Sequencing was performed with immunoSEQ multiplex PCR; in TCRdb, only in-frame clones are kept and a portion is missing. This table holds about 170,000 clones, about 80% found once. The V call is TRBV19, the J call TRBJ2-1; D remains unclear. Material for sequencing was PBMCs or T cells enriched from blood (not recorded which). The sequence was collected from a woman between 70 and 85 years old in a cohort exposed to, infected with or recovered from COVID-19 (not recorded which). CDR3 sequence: CASSLLGASYNEQFF. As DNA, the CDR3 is TGTGCCAGTAGTCTACTGGGCGCCTCCTACAATGAGCAGTTCTTC.